This TCR beta chain is from a study of blood T cell repertoires in COVID-19. The CDR3 is 17 amino acids. V dropped 0 bases and J dropped 4 bases, with 18 bases sitting between them. Per the germline V gene, CDR1 is SGHRS and CDR2 is YFSETQ. In the authors' workflow: Amplification of reference gene primers provided the estimated nucleated cell counts. Assay used: immunoSEQ multiplex PCR; TCRdb lists only in-frame clones, some missing. The V and J calls and clone size were taken over from that table, and D and trimming were inferred from the DNA. The top ten clones hold approximately 0.8% of a sample with roughly 200,000 clones, less than 95% of them seen once.

This chain connects TRBV5-1 to TRBJ2-3, with a weak D call TRBD2 (7 bases). This sequence was found in a man younger than 40 with COVID-19, enrolled during active disease. Sequencing input: peripheral blood. CDR3 protein: CASSLALSGGASDTQYF. The CDR3 DNA reads as TGCGCCAGCAGCTTGGCGTTAAGTGGGGGGGCTTCAGATACGCAGTATTTT.